This entry lists 24 T cell receptor beta chains sequenced from one sample in a study of blood T cell repertoires in COVID-19 (dated by TCRdb to between 2020 and 2021). The method was the immunoSEQ multiplex PCR assay. TCRdb stores this immuneACCESS table with in-frame sequences only. Part of the clones is absent; in the studies checked, under half of the shortfall reflects unresolved V genes, and no reason is known for the rest. For this sample there are some 180,000 clones; 65% to 80% appear just once. About 14% of the sample goes to the ten largest clones. The sample taken for sequencing was peripheral blood. The origin of the receptors is a man in his fifties who had recovered from COVID-19.

Points on this clone: At one of its ends the junction is not consistent with the germline gene, which may arise from a read error. The V and J genes are TRBV7-2 and TRBJ2-3, with 7 bases identical to TRBD2. In germline, CDR1 is SGHTA, CDR2 FQGNSA. This CDR3 spans 15 amino acids. Written as DNA, the CDR3 is TGTGCCAGCAGCCTAGCCAGCGGGGGCACAGATACGCAGTATTTT. This codes for CASSLASGGTDTQYF.

V is TRBV7-2 and J is TRBJ2-6; D perhaps matches TRBD1 (6 bases). Germline V lookup: CDR1 SGHTA, CDR2 FQGNSA. The length of the CDR3 is 18 residues. The V end lost 4 bases, the J end lost 0 bases, and 16 bases lay between the germline ends. The CDR3 coding sequence is TGTGCCAGCAGCTCCACTGGACAGAGTGGCTCTGGGGCCAACGTCCTGACTTTC. Its protein is CASSSTGQSGSGANVLTF.

The chain has TRBV30 and TRBJ2-7; 7 bases align to TRBD1. This CDR3 is 13 amino acids long. J gave up 3 bases and V 3 bases, and 5 bases lay outside the gene matches. Germline CDR1 GTSNPN, CDR2 SVGIG (reference sequence). CDR3 DNA: TGTGCCTGGAGCCGGGACAGAATCTACGAGCAGTACTTC. This gives the protein CAWSRDRIYEQYF.

The chain joins TRBV18 to TRBJ2-3; perhaps TRBD1 as D (7 bases). The V and J ends lost 4 bases and 2 bases respectively, with 13 bases between them. The CDR3 totals 15 residues. From germline, CDR1 is KGHSH and CDR2 LQKENI. The CDR3 region is CASSRQGGTTDTQYF. CDR3 nucleotides: TGTGCCAGCTCACGCCAGGGGGGAACCACAGATACGCAGTATTTT.

The genes are TRBV15 and TRBJ2-7, with D possibly TRBD1 on 5 matching bases. V gave up 2 bases and J gave up 3 bases, with 11 bases separating them. Germline loops: CDR1 LNHNV, CDR2 YYDKDF (reference sequence). The CDR3 loop spans 14 amino acids. The CDR3 reads CATSRTNQGYEQYF. In DNA, the CDR3 is TGTGCCACCAGCAGAACAAACCAGGGCTACGAGCAGTACTTC.

This clone appeared a single time. The chain joins TRBV5-6 to TRBJ2-7; D unclear. Per germline, CDR1 SGHDT and CDR2 YYEEEE. CDR3 length: 12 amino acids. The germline V and J ends were trimmed by 2 bases and 5 bases, with 8 bases remaining between them. Here the CDR3 DNA reads TGTGCCAGCAGCTTAGACTTTGACGAGCAGTACTTC. Translation gives CASSLDFDEQYF.

The chain recombines TRBV4-3 with TRBJ1-4; D is unresolved. Between the trimmed V and J ends, which lost 0 bases and 4 bases, there was a span of 18 bases. This CDR3 has 18 amino acids. The germline CDR1 and CDR2 sequences are LGHNA and YSLEER. The chain's CDR3 is CASSQDLRRQSNNEKLFF. The CDR3 DNA reads TGCGCCAGCAGCCAAGATCTCCGGCGGCAGAGCAATAATGAAAAACTGTTTTTT.

This chain links TRBV9 with TRBJ2-1; possibly TRBD2 for D (6 bases). CDR1 SGDLS and CDR2 YYNGEE come from the germline V gene. There are 15 residues in the CDR3. V was shortened by 4 bases and J by 7 bases, with 18 bases between the two germline ends. CDR3 amino acids: CASSPPPEGPNEQFF. As DNA, the CDR3 is TGTGCCAGCAGCCCACCCCCGGAGGGTCCTAATGAGCAGTTCTTC.

The chain is built from TRBV18 and TRBJ1-1; tentatively, D is TRBD1 (5 bases). Trimming took off 6 bases at V and 8 bases at J, with 10 bases between the two ends. The CDR3 covers 11 residues. Germline values: CDR1 KGHSH, CDR2 LQKENI. CDR3 DNA: TGTGCCAGCTCCCACGACAGAGAAGCTTTCTTT. Translated, it gives CASSHDREAFF.

The chain employs TRBV18 and TRBJ2-1; no firm D call. The V and J ends lost 1 base and 0 bases respectively, with 10 bases between them. This CDR3 is 16 amino acids long. In germline, CDR1 is KGHSH, CDR2 LQKENI. CDR3 protein: CASSPLGPSSYNEQFF. DNA for the CDR3: TGTGCCAGCTCACCACTGGGCCCGAGCTCCTACAATGAGCAGTTCTTC.

The gene calls are TRBV30 and TRBJ2-1; 9 bases line up with TRBD2. CDR3 size: 13 residues. V lost 8 bases, J lost 7 bases, and 9 bases stayed unmatched. In germline, CDR1 is GTSNPN, CDR2 SVGIG (reference sequence). CDR3 amino acids: CARAGGPVNEQFF. The CDR3, as DNA: TGTGCCCGGGCGGGAGGGCCAGTTAATGAGCAGTTCTTC.

The chain joins TRBV6-5 to TRBJ1-2, with D possibly matching TRBD1 (6 bases). The CDR3 is 13 amino acids. Germline V gives CDR1 MNHEY, CDR2 SVGAGI. The V end lost 5 bases, the J end lost 8 bases, and 15 bases lay between the germline ends. This chain's CDR3 is CASSLYRARGYTF. In DNA, the CDR3 is TGTGCCAGCAGTCTATACAGGGCCCGAGGCTACACCTTC.

In its sample, this clone was seen a few times. V is TRBV7-9 and J is TRBJ1-1; D is unresolved. The CDR3 contains 14 residues. The germline V gene encodes CDR1 SEHNR and CDR2 FQNEAQ (reference sequence). V shed 2 bases and J shed 1 base, with 8 bases lying between them. The CDR3 DNA reads TGTGCCAGCAGCTTAAGAAACGGGAACACTGAAGCTTTCTTT. Amino acid sequence: CASSLRNGNTEAFF.

This sequence joins TRBV6-2 or TRBV6-3 and TRBJ2-5; TRBD2 matches 11 bases. The CDR3 length is 16 residues. The V segment lost 2 bases and the J segment 5 bases; nucleotides outside the gene matches: 7. Germline loops: CDR1 MNHEY, CDR2 SVGEGT. This chain's CDR3 is CASSYGTSGSWETQYF. For the CDR3, the DNA is TGTGCCAGCAGTTACGGAACTAGCGGGAGTTGGGAGACCCAGTACTTC.

This clone was detected ten times or more. This chain joins TRBV27 and TRBJ2-1; 8 bases agree with TRBD2. V trimming: 6 bases; J trimming: 0 bases; junction bases outside the gene matches: 13. CDR1 and CDR2 from the germline V gene are MNHEY and SMNVEV (reference sequence). The CDR3 is made up of 18 amino acids. The CDR3: CASRDRKIAGSSYNEQFF. In nucleotides, the CDR3 is TGTGCCAGCAGGGACCGAAAAATAGCGGGGAGCTCCTACAATGAGCAGTTCTTC.

The chain's CDR3 is CASSVAWTSGLYEQYF. As DNA, the CDR3 is TGTGCCAGCAGCGTAGCTTGGACTAGCGGCTTATACGAGCAGTACTTC. V usage is TRBV9 and J usage is TRBJ2-7; 10 bases line up with TRBD2. The germline CDR1 and CDR2 sequences are SGDLS and YYNGEE. V lost 0 bases to trimming and J lost 4 bases; unmatched junction nucleotides: 7. CDR3 length: 16 residues.

This sequence joins TRBV7-3 and TRBJ2-2; D is possibly TRBD2 (6 bases). Trimming took 6 bases from V and 4 from J, leaving 12 bases between them. The CDR3 runs to 14 residues. CDR1 and CDR2 (germline): SGHTA, FQGTGA. In DNA, the CDR3 is TGTGCCAGCAGACATAGCGGAACCACCGGGGAGCTGTTTTTT. Protein: CASRHSGTTGELFF. The full variable domain, in which reference TRBV7-3 and TRBJ2-2 provide the parts outside the CDR3, is GAGVSQTPSNKVTEKGKYVELRCDPISGHTALYWYRQSLGQGPEFLIYFQGTGAADDSGLPNDRFFAVRPEGSVSTLKIQRTERGDSAVYLCASRHSGTTGELFFGEGSRLTVL.

The chain couples TRBV9 to TRBJ1-5; D is ambiguous. This CDR3 region has 14 residues. Per the germline V gene, CDR1 is SGDLS and CDR2 is YYNGEE. Trimming cost V 3 bases and J 6 bases, with 13 bases left between them. The CDR3 protein is CASSEISSGQPQHF. The CDR3 coding sequence is TGTGCCAGCAGCGAAATATCGAGTGGTCAGCCCCAGCATTTT.

V usage is TRBV5-1 and J usage is TRBJ2-1; 15 nucleotides match TRBD2. The junction had 5 bases not matched to a gene; V was cut back by 2 bases and J by 2 bases. In germline, CDR1 is SGHRS, CDR2 YFSETQ. This CDR3 is built from 18 residues. Here the CDR3 reads CASSFPGLAGGAYNEQFF. The CDR3 DNA reads as TGCGCCAGCAGCTTCCCGGGACTAGCGGGAGGAGCCTACAATGAGCAGTTCTTC.

The V gene is TRBV29-1, the J gene TRBJ1-1; no definite D call. The length of the CDR3 is 11 residues. Deletions cut 7 bases from V and 1 base from J, with 7 bases between. Germline values: CDR1 SQVTM, CDR2 ANQGSEA. The CDR3 spells CSGTRNTEAFF. The CDR3 DNA follows: TGCAGCGGGACTCGGAACACTGAAGCTTTCTTT.

The chain carries TRBV11-2 and TRBJ1-1; 10 bases are shared with TRBD1. Per germline, CDR1 SGHAT and CDR2 FQNNGV. With V trimmed by 0 bases and J by 1 base, 2 bases remained unmatched. This CDR3 comprises 16 residues. The CDR3 sequence is CASSLETGGGNTEAFF. The CDR3 nucleotides read TGTGCCAGCAGCTTAGAGACAGGGGGCGGGAACACTGAAGCTTTCTTT.

The chain links TRBV7-2 to TRBJ1-3, with 9 bases identical to TRBD1. The CDR3 has 14 residues. The J segment lost 6 bases and the V segment lost 3 bases, leaving 3 bases of the junction unmatched. CDR1 is SGHTA and CDR2 is FQGNSA in the germline V gene. DNA of the CDR3: TGTGCCAGCAGCTTGGACAGGGGAGCAAACACCATATATTTT. Translated, it gives CASSLDRGANTIYF.

This chain links TRBV18 with TRBJ2-7; the D is unclear. V lost 6 bases and J lost 5, with 20 bases in between. Germline loops: CDR1 KGHSH, CDR2 LQKENI. The CDR3 extends over 15 amino acids. CDR3 residues: CASSQRPQERHEQYF. The CDR3 coding sequence is TGTGCCAGCTCCCAACGGCCTCAAGAGAGGCACGAGCAGTACTTC.

J is TRBJ2-2 and V is TRBV9; TRBD2 aligns across 7 bases. This CDR3 is built from 18 residues. Germline CDR1 reads SGDLS; CDR2 reads YYNGEE. V shed 3 bases, J shed 7 bases, and the junction held 18 bases outside the gene matches. The CDR3 protein is CASSGDPRRRESGGELFF. The CDR3 DNA reads as TGTGCCAGCAGCGGGGACCCGAGGCGGCGGGAGAGCGGCGGGGAGCTGTTTTTT.